These 12 T cell receptor beta chains came from one sample sequenced in a study of PD-1 blockade in classical Hodgkin lymphoma. Assay used: immunoSEQ multiplex PCR; TCRdb lists only in-frame clones, some missing. Of tens of thousands of clones detected, approximately 80% appear once; the ten largest clones hold 20% to 25%. Every patient was affected by relapse after autologous stem cell transplantation, while exposure to brentuximab vedotin was not uniform. This specimen consisted of peripheral blood mononuclear cells (PBMCs), obtained at baseline. The source is a human donor with classical Hodgkin lymphoma.

V gene TRBV30 combines with J gene TRBJ1-2; no firm D call. Germline V lookup: CDR1 GTSNPN, CDR2 SVGIG (reference sequence). The V and J ends lost 0 bases and 4 bases respectively, with 15 bases between them. CDR3 length: 15 residues. CDR3: CAWSVSAEFSYGYTF. CDR3 nucleotide sequence: TGTGCCTGGAGTGTGTCGGCAGAATTTTCCTATGGCTACACCTTC.

The CDR3 nucleotides are TGTGCCAGCAGTGACAGGGCTACCCTAGTCGAGCAGTACTTC. This translates into CASSDRATLVEQYF. The chain is built from TRBV6-1 and TRBJ2-7, with D tentatively TRBD1 (5 bases). Germline assignment: CDR1 MNHNS and CDR2 SASEGT. The length of the CDR3 is 14 residues. V was shortened by 3 bases and J by 6 bases, with 15 bases between the two germline ends.

The chain carries TRBV28 and TRBJ1-3; D gene uncertain. CDR3 length equals 14 residues. V was pared by 3 bases and J by 1 base, with 7 bases between. CDR1 and CDR2 (germline): MDHEN, SYDVKM. CDR3 bases: TGTGCCAGCAGTTTTGGCTTTTCTGGAAACACCATATATTTT. Translating it yields CASSFGFSGNTIYF. The entire variable domain, with the rest obtained from reference TRBV28 and TRBJ1-3, is as follows: DVKVTQSSRYLVKRTGEKVFLECVQDMDHENMFWYRQDPGLGLRLIYFSYDVKMKEKGDIPEGYSVSREKKERFSLILESASTNQTSMYLCASSFGFSGNTIYFGEGSWLTVV.

Sample share makes this clone medium-sized. Other nucleotide sequences in the sample specify the same CDR3. The V call is TRBV25-1, the J call TRBJ1-2, with 7 bases that match TRBD1. The CDR3 runs 14 residues. The germline V gene encodes CDR1 MGHDK and CDR2 SYGVNS. The ends lost 4 bases at V and 5 bases at J; junction bases unmatched: 7. Here the CDR3 reads CASSAPGTAYGYTF. The CDR3 DNA sequence: TGTGCCAGCAGTGCACCTGGGACAGCATATGGCTACACCTTC.

This chain joins TRBV4-2 and TRBJ1-2; D possibly corresponds to TRBD1 (6 bases). CDR1 and CDR2 from the germline V gene are LGHNA and YNFKEQ. Trimming took 3 bases from V and 3 from J, leaving 11 bases between them. This CDR3 region has 14 residues. CDR3 in amino acids: CASSHAGEDYGYTF. Here the CDR3 DNA reads TGTGCCAGCAGCCACGCAGGGGAGGACTATGGCTACACCTTC.

The chain is built from TRBV5-8 and TRBJ2-7; D unclear. The CDR3 sequence is 11 residues long. The V gene lost 4 bases and the J gene lost 7 bases, with 9 bases spanning the gap. In germline, CDR1 is SGHTS, CDR2 YDEGEE. The CDR3 loop is CASSAPREQYF. In DNA, the CDR3 is TGTGCCAGCAGCGCTCCCCGAGAGCAGTACTTC.

Turning to this clone: Distinct nucleotide sequences in the sample also encode this CDR3. The genes are TRBV11-2 and TRBJ1-1; D uncertain. V was trimmed by 1 base and J by 3 bases, leaving 6 bases between them. The CDR3 is 13 amino acids. Germline loops: CDR1 SGHAT, CDR2 FQNNGV. Written as DNA, the CDR3 is TGTGCCAGCAGCTTAGCCAGATACACTGAAGCTTTCTTT. Residues: CASSLARYTEAFF. The full variable domain, completed using reference TRBV11-2 and TRBJ1-1, is EAGVAQSPRYKIIEKRQSVAFWCNPISGHATLYWYQQILGQGPKLLIQFQNNGVVDDSQLPKDRFSAERLKGVDSTLKIQPAKLEDSAVYLCASSLARYTEAFFGQGTRLTVV.

J is TRBJ1-3 and V is TRBV5-5; TRBD1 agrees at 7 bases. The CDR3 runs to 16 residues. Trimming took 4 bases from V and 3 from J; bases not matched to a gene: 10. The germline V gene encodes CDR1 SGHKS and CDR2 YYEKEE (reference sequence). CDR3 bases: TGTGCCAGCAGCCCCTATCCACGACAGGGTGGAAACACCATATATTTT. Translated: CASSPYPRQGGNTIYF.

The gene calls are TRBV30 and TRBJ1-1; D is possibly TRBD1 (6 bases). CDR3 length equals 15 residues. With 3 bases removed from V and 6 bases from J, the gap between germline ends came to 20 bases. Germline V gene lookup returns CDR1 GTSNPN and CDR2 SVGIG (reference sequence). Here the CDR3 reads CAWSSWGTQSPEAFF. The DNA for the CDR3 is TGTGCCTGGAGCTCGTGGGGGACACAAAGCCCTGAAGCTTTCTTT.

This chain connects TRBV23-1 to TRBJ2-1; a weak D match, TRBD2 (7 bases). TRBV23-1 is recorded as an ORF, its role being uncertain. This CDR3 region has 18 residues. Trimming removed 0 bases at V and 4 bases at J, with 19 bases between. CDR3 in amino acids: CASSQSRRGARVYNEQFF. As DNA, the CDR3 is TGCGCCAGCAGTCAATCCCGCCGGGGGGCAAGAGTTTACAATGAGCAGTTCTTC.

The chain uses TRBV30 and TRBJ1-1, with a tentative D call TRBD1 (6 bases). CDR3 size: 14 residues. The ends were cut back, 2 bases at V and 4 bases at J, with 14 bases in the middle. CDR1 is GTSNPN and CDR2 is SVGIG in the germline V gene (reference sequence). CDR3 sequence (DNA): TGTGCCTGGAGTTCAGGGGTCCAGGGCACTGAAGCTTTCTTT. It encodes CAWSSGVQGTEAFF.

The rearrangement joins TRBV6-6 to TRBJ2-7; 11 nucleotides align to TRBD1. CDR1 MNHNY and CDR2 SVGAGI come from the germline V gene (reference sequence). CDR3 length equals 14 residues. Trimming cost V 5 bases and J 5 bases; bases outside gene matches: 5. The CDR3 sequence: CASSGSGQGDEQYF. CDR3 sequence (DNA): TGTGCCAGCAGTGGATCGGGACAGGGGGACGAGCAGTACTTC.